The present T cell receptor beta chain was sequenced within a study of blood T cell repertoires in COVID-19. Study background: Cohort 3 donors were reported recovered after two negative PCRs, clearance, or symptom resolution. PBMCs, B-cell-depleted T cells, or T cells were the source of the cDNA or gDNA that made up the material.

CDR1 is KGHSH and CDR2 is LQKENI in the germline V gene. This CDR3 has 15 amino acids. J was trimmed by 7 bases and V by 3 bases; bases with no gene match: 6. Produced via immunoSEQ multiplex PCR; TCRdb's table is partial and in-frame only. The sample consists of roughly 340,000 clones, about 90% of them appearing once. Those who participated ranged in age from roughly 18 to 89 years and resided in about two dozen US areas. Clinical histories supplied by participants themselves formed the basis of cohort assignment. This receptor was taken from a man aged 35-49 years in a cohort exposed to, infected with or recovered from COVID-19 (not recorded which). The sample comprised PBMCs or T cells enriched from blood (not recorded which). V is TRBV18 and J is TRBJ1-6; 7 positions match TRBD1. CDR3 nucleotide sequence: TGTGCCAGCTCACCTACTACAGGGGTGAATTCACCCCTCCACTTT. Translated, it gives CASSPTTGVNSPLHF.